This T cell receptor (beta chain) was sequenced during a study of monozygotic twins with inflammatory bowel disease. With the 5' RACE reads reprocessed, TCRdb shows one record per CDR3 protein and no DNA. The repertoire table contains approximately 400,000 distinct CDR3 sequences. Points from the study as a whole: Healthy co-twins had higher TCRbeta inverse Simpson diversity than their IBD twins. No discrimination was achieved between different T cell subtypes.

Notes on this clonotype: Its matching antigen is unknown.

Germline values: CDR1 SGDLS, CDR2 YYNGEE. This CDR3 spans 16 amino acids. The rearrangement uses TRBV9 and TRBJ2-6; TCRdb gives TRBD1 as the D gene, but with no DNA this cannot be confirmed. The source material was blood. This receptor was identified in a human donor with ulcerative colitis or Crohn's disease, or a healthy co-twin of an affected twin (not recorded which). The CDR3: CASSVAPGQGANVLTF.